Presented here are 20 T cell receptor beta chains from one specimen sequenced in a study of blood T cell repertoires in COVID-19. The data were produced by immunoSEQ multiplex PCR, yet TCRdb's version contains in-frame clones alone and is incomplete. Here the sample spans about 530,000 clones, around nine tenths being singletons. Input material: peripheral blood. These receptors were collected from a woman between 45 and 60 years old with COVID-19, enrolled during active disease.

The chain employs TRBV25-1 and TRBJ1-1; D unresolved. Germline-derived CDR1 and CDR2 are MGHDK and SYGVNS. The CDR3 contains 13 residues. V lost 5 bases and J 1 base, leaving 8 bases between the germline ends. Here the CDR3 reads CASSLIGNTEAFF. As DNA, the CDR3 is TGTGCCAGCAGTCTGATCGGGAACACTGAAGCTTTCTTT.

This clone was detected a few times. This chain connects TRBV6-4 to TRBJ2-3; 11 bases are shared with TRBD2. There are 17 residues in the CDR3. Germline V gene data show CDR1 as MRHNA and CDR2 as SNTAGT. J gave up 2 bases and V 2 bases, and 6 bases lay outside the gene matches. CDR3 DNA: TGTGCCAGCAGTGACGCCGGGACTAGCGGACCCACAGATACGCAGTATTTT. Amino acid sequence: CASSDAGTSGPTDTQYF.

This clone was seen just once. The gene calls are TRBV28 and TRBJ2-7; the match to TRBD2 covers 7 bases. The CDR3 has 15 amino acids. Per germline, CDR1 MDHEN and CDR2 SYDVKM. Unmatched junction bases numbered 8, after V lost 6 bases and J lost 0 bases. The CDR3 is CASRGTGLSSYEQYF. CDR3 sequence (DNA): TGTGCCAGCAGGGGGACGGGACTAAGCTCCTACGAGCAGTACTTC.

CDR3 sequence reads: CASSLRVDRNYGYTF. CDR3 DNA sequence: TGCGCCAGCAGCTTACGAGTGGACAGGAACTATGGCTACACCTTC. The chain couples TRBV5-1 to TRBJ1-2; 7 nucleotides agree with TRBD1. With 2 bases clipped from V and 2 bases from J, the junction kept 6 bases outside the gene matches. CDR3 size: 15 residues. The germline V gene has CDR1 SGHRS and CDR2 YFSETQ.

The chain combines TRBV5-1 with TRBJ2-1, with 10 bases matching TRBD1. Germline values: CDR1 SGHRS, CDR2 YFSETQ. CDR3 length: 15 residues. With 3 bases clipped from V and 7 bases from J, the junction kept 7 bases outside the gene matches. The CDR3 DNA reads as TGCGCCAGCAGCTCCGGACAGGGGGTTAGGAATGAGCAGTTCTTC. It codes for CASSSGQGVRNEQFF.

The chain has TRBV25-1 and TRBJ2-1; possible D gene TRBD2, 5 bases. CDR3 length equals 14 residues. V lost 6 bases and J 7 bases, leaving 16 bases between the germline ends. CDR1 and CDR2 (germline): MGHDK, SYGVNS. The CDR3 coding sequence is TGTGCCAGCAGGGCTGTGCGTGGCGGGAATGAGCAGTTCTTC. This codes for CASRAVRGGNEQFF.

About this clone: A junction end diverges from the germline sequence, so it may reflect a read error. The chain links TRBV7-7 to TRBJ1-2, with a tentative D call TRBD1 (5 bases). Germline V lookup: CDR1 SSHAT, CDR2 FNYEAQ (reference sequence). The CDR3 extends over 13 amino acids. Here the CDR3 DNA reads TGTGCCAGCAGCCCTCTTCGGGACTATGGCCACACCTTC. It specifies CASSPLRDYGHTF.

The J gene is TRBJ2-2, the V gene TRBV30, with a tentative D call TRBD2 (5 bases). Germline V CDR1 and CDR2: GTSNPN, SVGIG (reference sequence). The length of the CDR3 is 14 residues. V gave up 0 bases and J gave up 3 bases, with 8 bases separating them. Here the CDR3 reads CAWSVRADTGELFF. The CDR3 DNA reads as TGTGCCTGGAGTGTAAGAGCGGACACCGGGGAGCTGTTTTTT.

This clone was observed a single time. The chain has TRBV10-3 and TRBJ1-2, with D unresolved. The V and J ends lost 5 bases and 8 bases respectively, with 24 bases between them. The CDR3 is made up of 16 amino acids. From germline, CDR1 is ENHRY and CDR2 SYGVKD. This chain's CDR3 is CAISRAAGGPAGGYTF. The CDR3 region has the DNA TGTGCCATCAGTCGGGCTGCGGGTGGCCCGGCGGGGGGCTACACCTTC.

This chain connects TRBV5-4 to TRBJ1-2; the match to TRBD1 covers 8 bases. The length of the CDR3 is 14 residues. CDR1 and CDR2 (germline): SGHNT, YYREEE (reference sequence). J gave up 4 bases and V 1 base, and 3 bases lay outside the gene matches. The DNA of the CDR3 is TGTGCCAGCAGCTTGTACGGACAGGGCTATGGCTACACCTTC. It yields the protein CASSLYGQGYGYTF.

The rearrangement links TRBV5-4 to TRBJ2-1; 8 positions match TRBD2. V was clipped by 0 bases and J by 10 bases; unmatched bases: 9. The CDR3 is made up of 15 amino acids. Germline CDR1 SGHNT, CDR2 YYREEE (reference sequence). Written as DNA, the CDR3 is TGTGCCAGCAGCTTGGATCGGGGGGGAATGAGGGAGCAGTTCTTC. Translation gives CASSLDRGGMREQFF.

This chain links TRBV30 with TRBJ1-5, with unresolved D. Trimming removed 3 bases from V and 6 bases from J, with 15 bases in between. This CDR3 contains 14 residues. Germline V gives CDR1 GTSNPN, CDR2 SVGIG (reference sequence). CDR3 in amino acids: CAWSLGGDGQPQHF. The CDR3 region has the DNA TGTGCCTGGAGCCTCGGAGGAGATGGTCAGCCCCAGCATTTT.

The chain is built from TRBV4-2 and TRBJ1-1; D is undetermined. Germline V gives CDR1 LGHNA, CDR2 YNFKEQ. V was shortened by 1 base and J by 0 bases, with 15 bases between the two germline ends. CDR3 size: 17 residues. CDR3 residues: CASSQGRRGRLNTEAFF. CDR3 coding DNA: TGTGCCAGCAGCCAAGGGAGGCGCGGACGGCTGAACACTGAAGCTTTCTTT.

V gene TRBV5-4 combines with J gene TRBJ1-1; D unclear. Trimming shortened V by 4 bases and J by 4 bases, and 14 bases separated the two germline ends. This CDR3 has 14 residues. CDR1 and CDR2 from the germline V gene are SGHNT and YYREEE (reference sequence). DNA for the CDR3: TGTGCCAGCAGCCCCCGTGCCCCGGGCACTGAAGCTTTCTTT. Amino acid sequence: CASSPRAPGTEAFF.

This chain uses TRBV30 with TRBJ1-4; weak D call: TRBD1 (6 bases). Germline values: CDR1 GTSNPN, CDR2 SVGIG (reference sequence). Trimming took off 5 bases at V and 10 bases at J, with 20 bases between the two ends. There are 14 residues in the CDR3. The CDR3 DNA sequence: TGTGCCTGGGCCGGTTCGGGGGCGGGGGGAAAACTGTTTTTT. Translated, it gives CAWAGSGAGGKLFF.

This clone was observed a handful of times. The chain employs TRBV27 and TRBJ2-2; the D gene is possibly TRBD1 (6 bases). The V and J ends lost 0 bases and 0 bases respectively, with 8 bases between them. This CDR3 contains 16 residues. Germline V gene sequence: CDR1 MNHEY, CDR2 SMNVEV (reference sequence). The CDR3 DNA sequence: TGTGCCAGCAGTTTATCTACAGGGCCGAACACCGGGGAGCTGTTTTTT. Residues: CASSLSTGPNTGELFF.

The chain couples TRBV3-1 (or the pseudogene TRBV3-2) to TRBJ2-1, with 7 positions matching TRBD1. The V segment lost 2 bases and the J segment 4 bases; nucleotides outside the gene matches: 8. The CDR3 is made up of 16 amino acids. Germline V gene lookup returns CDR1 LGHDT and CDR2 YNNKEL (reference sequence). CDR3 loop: CASSQPPRDRYNEQFF. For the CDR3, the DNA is TGTGCCAGCAGCCAACCCCCCCGGGACAGATACAATGAGCAGTTCTTC.

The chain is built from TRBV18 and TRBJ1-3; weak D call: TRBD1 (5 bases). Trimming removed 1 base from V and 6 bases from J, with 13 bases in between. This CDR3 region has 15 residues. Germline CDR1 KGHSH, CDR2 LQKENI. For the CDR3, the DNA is TGTGCCAGCTCACCACTGCAGGGAGGCGAAAACACCATATATTTT. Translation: CASSPLQGGENTIYF.

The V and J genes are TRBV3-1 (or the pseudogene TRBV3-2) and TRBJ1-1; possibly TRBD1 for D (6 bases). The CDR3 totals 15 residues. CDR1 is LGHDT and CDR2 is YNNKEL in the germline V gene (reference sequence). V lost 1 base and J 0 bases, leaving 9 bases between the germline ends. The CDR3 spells CASSQVGDMNTEAFF. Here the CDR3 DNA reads TGTGCCAGCAGCCAAGTTGGGGACATGAACACTGAAGCTTTCTTT.

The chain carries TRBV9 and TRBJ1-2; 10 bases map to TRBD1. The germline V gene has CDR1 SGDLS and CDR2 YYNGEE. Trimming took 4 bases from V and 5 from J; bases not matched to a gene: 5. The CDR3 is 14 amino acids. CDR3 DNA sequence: TGTGCCAGCAGCCCCCGGGACAGGGGATATGGCTACACCTTC. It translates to CASSPRDRGYGYTF. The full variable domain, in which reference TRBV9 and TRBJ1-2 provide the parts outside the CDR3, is DSGVTQTPKHLITATGQRVTLRCSPRSGDLSVYWYQQSLDQGLQFLIQYYNGEERAKGNILERFSAQQFPDLHSELNLSSLELGDSALYFCASSPRDRGYGYTFGSGTRLTVV.